This T cell receptor (beta chain) was sequenced during a study of blood T cell repertoires in COVID-19. Background on the study: COVID-19 samples from acute and convalescent phases originated in the United States, Italy and Spain.

The method was immunoSEQ multiplex PCR; TCRdb's version includes in-frame clones alone and lacks a portion of them. There are about 190,000 clones in the sample; approximately 82% occur only once, and 15% to 20% lies in the top ten. This study enrolled people aged about 18 to 95 from roughly 22 US geographic areas. Cohort placement rested on clinical history that participants reported themselves. V lost 2 bases to trimming and J lost 7 bases, with 18 bases between them. The CDR3 has 15 amino acids. Germline V gene data show CDR1 as MGHDK and CDR2 as SYGVNS. The sequence was obtained from a woman aged 45-60 years who had recovered from COVID-19. What was sequenced was PBMCs or T cells enriched from blood (not recorded which). The chain combines TRBV25-1 with TRBJ2-7; a weak D match, TRBD1 (6 bases). The CDR3 reads CASSEHGTRAWEQYF. The CDR3 DNA follows: TGTGCCAGCAGTGAACACGGGACACGGGCCTGGGAGCAGTACTTC.